This section outlines one T cell receptor (beta chain) sequence together with its context. Its antigen is undetermined. Germline loops: CDR1 MNHEY, CDR2 SVGAGI. The CDR3 is 13 amino acids. Trimming shortened V by 0 bases and J by 5 bases, and 8 bases separated the two germline ends. This record comes from a study of regulatory dendritic cells for organ transplantation. Libraries were prepared by immunoSEQ multiplex PCR; TCRdb keeps only in-frame clonotypes and omits some of them. Of under 50,000 clones in the sample, around nine tenths were seen once. Study results and limitations: Naive T cells showed high diversity, memory cells less, memory CD8+ least.

V gene TRBV6-5 combines with J gene TRBJ2-7, with a possible D match to TRBD2 (5 bases). The receptor was isolated from a human donor in good health. Sequencing was carried out using naive CD8+ T cells from blood. Subset denoted: CD45RA+ naive T cells. CDR3: CASSYSGENEQYF. CDR3 in DNA: TGTGCCAGCAGTTACTCGGGAGAGAACGAGCAGTACTTC.